The 25 T cell receptor beta chains below were found in one sample sequenced in a study of patients and donors after allogeneic stem cell transplantation. TCRdb re-called the RT-PCR reads through MiXCR, storing one row per CDR3 protein. The sample contains roughly 200,000 distinct CDR3 sequences, 35% to 45% of which appear only once. The sequencing input was blood, either unsorted or a sorted T cell fraction (not recorded which). These receptors were taken from a human donor who was either an allogeneic HSCT recipient or a stem cell or donor lymphocyte infusion donor (not recorded which). It is not recorded whose cells these are; they may come from a transplant donor.

The chain links TRBV7-9 to TRBJ1-2; D may be TRBD1 (5 bases). The CDR3 totals 14 residues. CDR1 is SEHNR, CDR2 FQNEAQ, per germline (reference sequence). Trimming stripped 5 bases from V and 8 bases from J, with 18 bases between. The CDR3 region has the DNA TGTGCCAGCAGCCCCATGGGGACCGAATGGGGCTACACCTTC. It encodes CASSPMGTEWGYTF.

With respect to this clonotype: At one end, the junction sequence differs from germline, possibly due to a read error. The chain links TRBV30 to TRBJ1-2, with no clear D. In germline, CDR1 is GTSNPN, CDR2 SVGIG (reference sequence). The length of the CDR3 is 12 residues. The DNA for the CDR3 is TGTGCCTGGAGTGTAGATTCCTATGCCTACACCTTC. Amino acids: CAWSVDSYAYTF.

The rearrangement links TRBV10-3 to TRBJ2-3; D possibly matches TRBD1 or TRBD2 (5 bases each). The V gene lost 5 bases and the J gene lost 1 base, with 16 bases spanning the gap. Germline loops: CDR1 ENHRY, CDR2 SYGVKD. The CDR3 is 16 amino acids. CDR3 DNA: TGTGCCATCAGTCAGGGACCGATCTGGGGCACAGATACGCAGTATTTT. Protein sequence: CAISQGPIWGTDTQYF.

V is TRBV12-3 or TRBV12-4 and J is TRBJ1-3, with D unclear. The CDR3 has 14 amino acids. V was shortened by 6 bases and J by 0 bases, with 9 bases between the two germline ends. As DNA, the CDR3 is TGTGCCAGCAGCCGCGCGGACTCTGGAAACACCATATATTTT. Its translation: CASSRADSGNTIYF.

The chain carries TRBV12-3 or TRBV12-4 and TRBJ2-1, with 7 bases that match TRBD1. The CDR3 extends over 14 amino acids. The V and J ends lost 6 bases and 8 bases, in that order; junction bases with no gene match: 10. The CDR3 spells CASRMTGSRHEQFF. The CDR3 DNA follows: TGTGCCAGCAGGATGACAGGGAGTAGGCATGAGCAGTTCTTC.

This chain links TRBV6-2 or TRBV6-3 with TRBJ1-4; tentative D call: TRBD1 (5 bases). V shed 0 bases and J shed 8 bases, with 16 bases lying between them. The CDR3 covers 16 residues. Germline V gene data show CDR1 as MNHEY and CDR2 as SVGEGT. CDR3 sequence reads: CASSYSLYLGDEKLFF. In DNA form, the CDR3 reads TGTGCCAGCAGTTACTCCCTGTATTTGGGGGACGAAAAACTGTTTTTT.

This chain uses TRBV29-1 with TRBJ1-2; possible D gene TRBD1, 6 bases. Germline CDR1 is SQVTM and CDR2 is ANQGSEA. V lost 6 bases, J lost 0 bases, and 11 bases lay in between. This CDR3 has 13 amino acids. Here the CDR3 reads CSVRTEANYGYTF. DNA of the CDR3: TGCAGCGTAAGGACAGAGGCTAACTATGGCTACACCTTC.

This chain links TRBV29-1 with TRBJ2-2; D unresolved. V shed 5 bases and J shed 9 bases, with 10 bases lying between them. This CDR3 comprises 11 residues. The germline gives CDR1 SQVTM, CDR2 ANQGSEA. CDR3 residues: CSVTHSRELFF. CDR3 DNA: TGCAGCGTTACTCATAGCCGGGAGCTGTTTTTT.

This chain uses TRBV12-3 or TRBV12-4 with TRBJ2-2; TRBD1 matches 9 bases. CDR3 length: 15 amino acids. Trimming cost V 7 bases and J 7 bases; bases outside gene matches: 10. The CDR3 loop is CASNPGTGSSGELFF. The CDR3 DNA reads TGTGCCAGCAACCCCGGGACAGGGTCGAGCGGGGAGCTGTTTTTT.

The chain uses TRBV5-4 and TRBJ1-2, with no clear D. The CDR3 loop spans 15 amino acids. V dropped 4 bases and J dropped 4 bases, with 17 bases sitting between them. Germline-derived CDR1 and CDR2 are SGHNT and YYREEE (reference sequence). For the CDR3, the DNA is TGTGCCAGCAGCCGCGAATCGGGGAAGGGCTATGGCTACACCTTC. This translates into CASSRESGKGYGYTF.

This clonotype has just a few counts. The V call is TRBV5-1, the J call TRBJ1-5; D is uncertain. The CDR3 runs 14 residues. V was trimmed by 0 bases and J by 2 bases, leaving 6 bases between them. The germline V gene encodes CDR1 SGHRS and CDR2 YFSETQ. Written as DNA, the CDR3 is TGCGCCAGCAGCTTGGAGGCAGGCAATCAGCCCCAGCATTTT. This translates into CASSLEAGNQPQHF.

This clonotype was detected only a few times. The chain carries TRBV6-2 or TRBV6-3 and TRBJ1-2; 7 nucleotides align to TRBD1. Germline-derived CDR1 and CDR2 are MNHEY and SVGEGT. After removal of 6 bases from V and 8 bases from J, the junction contained 9 bases not matched to a gene. The CDR3 is 13 residues long. The DNA of the CDR3 is TGTGCCAGCAGCTCGGGACAGCAGTCGGGCTACACCTTC. It encodes CASSSGQQSGYTF.

The chain joins TRBV28 to TRBJ1-1; 9 nucleotides align to TRBD1. CDR1 and CDR2 (germline): MDHEN, SYDVKM. The CDR3 has 15 amino acids. V trimming: 0 bases; J trimming: 5 bases; junction bases outside the gene matches: 4. CDR3: CASSLWRQGGTEAFF. CDR3 sequence (DNA): TGTGCCAGCAGTTTATGGAGACAGGGGGGTACTGAAGCTTTCTTT.

The chain employs TRBV20-1 and TRBJ1-5; no clear D gene. There are 13 residues in the CDR3. V was pared by 1 base and J by 6 bases, with 10 bases between. Germline assignment: CDR1 DFQATT and CDR2 SNEGSKA (reference sequence). CDR3: CSARVGVTQPQHF. In DNA, the CDR3 is TGCAGTGCTAGAGTTGGAGTCACTCAGCCCCAGCATTTT.

The V and J genes are TRBV21-1 and TRBJ1-6; TRBD1, the table's D call, was not compared with the DNA. TRBV21-1 is a pseudogene. This CDR3 region has 14 residues. This CDR3 reads CASSTYRGDSPLHF. CDR3 bases: TGTGCCAGCAGCACATACAGGGGAGATTCACCCCTCCACTTT.

The chain combines TRBV19 with TRBJ2-5; TRBD1 aligns across 10 bases. The V and J ends lost 9 bases and 5 bases, in that order; junction bases with no gene match: 6. The germline CDR1 and CDR2 sequences are LNHDA and SQIVND (reference sequence). This CDR3 comprises 13 residues. The CDR3, as DNA: TGTGCCAGCCGGGACAGGGGTGGGGAGACCCAGTACTTC. Encoded protein: CASRDRGGETQYF. The whole variable domain, remainder taken from reference TRBV19 and TRBJ2-5, is DGGITQSPKYLFRKEGQNVTLSCEQNLNHDAMYWYRQDPGQGLRLIYYSQIVNDFQKGDIAEGYSVSREKKESFPLTVTSAQKNPTAFYLCASRDRGGETQYFGPGTRLLVL.

This clonotype turned up a few times. This rearrangement joins TRBV29-1 to TRBJ1-2, with TRBD1 as a possible D gene (6 bases). Looked up from germline, CDR1 is SQVTM and CDR2 is ANQGSEA. CDR3 length: 13 residues. V was trimmed by 1 base and J by 7 bases, leaving 13 bases between them. CDR3 residues: CSVEVSGGAGYTF. CDR3 in DNA: TGCAGCGTTGAAGTTTCGGGGGGCGCTGGCTACACCTTC.

The table lists this clonotype with a few counts. This rearrangement joins TRBV5-1 to TRBJ2-7, with D possibly TRBD1 on 6 matching bases. V was trimmed by 3 bases and J by 3 bases, leaving 10 bases between them. Germline V gene lookup returns CDR1 SGHRS and CDR2 YFSETQ. The CDR3 is made up of 13 amino acids. The CDR3 region has the DNA TGCGCCAGCAGCTCCTGGACAGTCTACGAGCAGTACTTC. Translation gives CASSSWTVYEQYF.

This clonotype was seen only a few times. The chain couples TRBV13 to TRBJ1-2; TRBD1 aligns across 8 bases. Germline lookup yields CDR1 PRHDT and CDR2 FYEKMQ (reference sequence). The CDR3 is 14 amino acids. Trimming took 3 bases from V and 4 from J; bases not matched to a gene: 4. DNA for the CDR3: TGTGCCAGCAGCTTGGACAGGGCGGGCTATGGCTACACCTTC. Translating it yields CASSLDRAGYGYTF.

J is TRBJ1-1 and V is TRBV10-3; D gene ambiguous. V gave up 7 bases and J gave up 0 bases, with 9 bases separating them. The CDR3 runs 13 residues. The V gene's germline CDR1 is ENHRY and CDR2 SYGVKD. Written as DNA, the CDR3 is TGTGCCATCACTGCTTCCCTGAACACTGAAGCTTTCTTT. Its translation: CAITASLNTEAFF.

This clonotype was detected a few times. This chain connects TRBV5-5 to TRBJ2-3; 14 positions agree with TRBD2. This CDR3 is 17 amino acids long. The V gene's germline CDR1 is SGHKS and CDR2 YYEKEE (reference sequence). The J segment lost 3 bases and the V segment lost 4 bases, leaving 7 bases of the junction unmatched. CDR3 nucleotides: TGTGCCAGCAGCCTCTGGACTAGCGGGGGGCGTACAGATACGCAGTATTTT. Its translation: CASSLWTSGGRTDTQYF.

The rearrangement joins TRBV18 to TRBJ1-5; the match to TRBD1 covers 7 bases. CDR1 KGHSH and CDR2 LQKENI come from the germline V gene. The CDR3 is made up of 16 amino acids. V was clipped by 6 bases and J by 5 bases; unmatched bases: 13. CDR3 in DNA: TGTGCCAGCTCGGGGAATCGCGGGACAGATTATCAGCCCCAGCATTTT. This sequence encodes CASSGNRGTDYQPQHF.

There are a few counts of this clonotype. The V call is TRBV12-3 or TRBV12-4, the J call TRBJ1-1; D is unclear. The CDR3 has 12 amino acids. V was trimmed by 5 bases and J by 7 bases, leaving 11 bases between them. CDR3 protein: CASSPPGFEAFF. CDR3 in DNA: TGTGCCAGCAGTCCCCCGGGATTTGAAGCTTTCTTT.

In this sample, this clonotype turned up a few times. The chain is built from TRBV7-2 and TRBJ1-2, with 12 bases identical to TRBD1. This CDR3 region has 13 residues. Germline CDR1 SGHTA, CDR2 FQGNSA. V lost 5 bases and J lost 8; bases outside the gene matches: 3. CDR3 nucleotide sequence: TGTGCCAGCAGCCGGGACAGGGGGCGAGGCTACACCTTC. Protein product: CASSRDRGRGYTF.

This clonotype was recorded a few times. The chain is built from TRBV12-3 or TRBV12-4 and TRBJ2-3; 10 nucleotides agree with TRBD2. J gave up 5 bases and V 1 base, and 3 bases lay outside the gene matches. This CDR3 is built from 15 residues. The CDR3 nucleotides are TGTGCCAGCAGTTTAGTGGGACTAGCGCTAGATACGCAGTATTTT. Translating gives CASSLVGLALDTQYF.